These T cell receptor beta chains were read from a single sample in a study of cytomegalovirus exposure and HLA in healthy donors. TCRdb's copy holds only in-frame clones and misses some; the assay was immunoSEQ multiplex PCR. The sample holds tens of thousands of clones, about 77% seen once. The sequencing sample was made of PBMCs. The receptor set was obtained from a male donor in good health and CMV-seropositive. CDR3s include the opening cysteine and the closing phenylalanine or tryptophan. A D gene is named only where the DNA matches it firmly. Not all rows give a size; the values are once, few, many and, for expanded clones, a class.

CDR3: CASSLGSNTGELFF
DNA: TGTGCCAGCAGCTTGGGCAGTAACACCGGGGAGCTGTTTTTT
V: TRBV5-5
size: NA
D: NA
J: TRBJ2-2

CDR3: CASSLDGGGARETQYF
DNA: TGTGCCAGCAGCTTAGATGGCGGGGGGGCCCGGGAGACCCAGTACTTC
V: TRBV7-2
size: NA
D: TRBD2
J: TRBJ2-5

CDR3: CASRSTGAVGQPQHF
DNA: TGTGCCAGCAGATCGACAGGGGCCGTCGGGCAGCCCCAGCATTTT
V: TRBV6-1
size: NA
D: TRBD1
J: TRBJ1-5

CDR3: CASSSLLGQSAQETQYF
DNA: TGTGCCAGCAGTTCACTCTTGGGACAATCCGCGCAAGAGACCCAGTACTTC
V: TRBV27
size: NA
D: NA
J: TRBJ2-5

CDR3: CASSLGTGDEKLFF
DNA: TGCGCCAGCAGCCTGGGGACAGGGGATGAAAAACTGTTTTTT
V: TRBV4-1
size: few
D: TRBD1
J: TRBJ1-4

CDR3: CASSYWGFGRTDTQYF
DNA: TGTGCCAGCAGTTATTGGGGCTTTGGAAGAACAGATACGCAGTATTTT
V: TRBV6-5
size: few
D: NA
J: TRBJ2-3

CDR3: CASSESSGALNEQYF
DNA: TGCGCCAGCAGTGAGTCGAGCGGGGCCCTCAACGAGCAGTACTTC
V: TRBV10-1
size: NA
D: TRBD2
J: TRBJ2-7

CDR3: CAISEYGGREYEQYF
DNA: TGTGCCATCAGTGAGTACGGTGGGAGAGAATACGAGCAGTACTTC
V: TRBV10-3
size: once
D: NA
J: TRBJ2-7

CDR3: CAWSRTGGTYEQYF
DNA: TGTGCCTGGAGCAGGACAGGGGGGACCTACGAGCAGTACTTC
V: TRBV30
size: NA
D: TRBD1
J: TRBJ2-7

CDR3: CASPTGSGTDTQYF
DNA: TGCGCCAGTCCGACAGGGAGTGGCACAGATACGCAGTATTTT
V: TRBV10-1
size: NA
D: TRBD1
J: TRBJ2-3

CDR3: CASTRRGPHEQYF
DNA: TGTGCCAGCACCAGGCGGGGTCCCCACGAGCAGTACTTC
V: TRBV28
size: NA
D: NA
J: TRBJ2-7

CDR3: CAWGGAQRGVIGGELFF
DNA: TGTGCCTGGGGGGGGGCCCAGCGGGGGGTCATCGGCGGGGAGCTGTTTTTT
V: TRBV30
size: NA
D: TRBD2
J: TRBJ2-2

CDR3: CASSYSRTGGDYGYTF
DNA: TGTGCCAGCAGTTACTCACGGACAGGGGGCGACTATGGCTACACCTTC
V: TRBV6-5
size: NA
D: TRBD1
J: TRBJ1-2

CDR3: CASSIKGISADTQYF
DNA: TGTGCCAGTAGTATTAAGGGGATTAGTGCAGATACGCAGTATTTT
V: TRBV19
size: once
D: NA
J: TRBJ2-3

CDR3: CASSESGSYNEQFF
DNA: TGCGCCAGCAGTGAGAGCGGTTCCTACAATGAGCAGTTCTTC
V: TRBV10-1
size: few
D: NA
J: TRBJ2-1

CDR3: CSVRTGFEQYF
DNA: TGCAGCGTGCGGACAGGGTTCGAGCAGTACTTC
V: TRBV29-1
size: NA
D: TRBD1
J: TRBJ2-7

CDR3: CASSWTGGNTEAFF
DNA: TGTGCCAGCAGCTGGACAGGGGGGAACACTGAAGCTTTCTTT
V: TRBV5-4
size: NA
D: TRBD1
J: TRBJ1-1

CDR3: CSVSGTVPNYGYTF
DNA: TGCAGCGTATCCGGGACAGTCCCTAACTATGGCTACACCTTC
V: TRBV29-1
size: few
D: TRBD1
J: TRBJ1-2

CDR3: CASSIGLAGGNEQFF
DNA: TGTGCCAGTAGTATAGGCCTAGCGGGAGGGAATGAGCAGTTCTTC
V: TRBV19
size: NA
D: TRBD2
J: TRBJ2-1

CDR3: CAWNVGLGTEAFF
DNA: TGTGCCTGGAACGTGGGGCTCGGCACTGAAGCTTTCTTT
V: TRBV30
size: NA
D: NA
J: TRBJ1-1

CDR3: CASSLSGGAPGELFF
DNA: TGTGCCAGCAGTCTCTCCGGAGGCGCCCCCGGGGAGCTGTTTTTT
V: TRBV9
size: NA
D: NA
J: TRBJ2-2

CDR3: CASSLRTGASYEQYF
DNA: TGTGCCAGCAGCTTGAGGACAGGGGCATCCTACGAGCAGTACTTC
V: TRBV5-4
size: NA
D: TRBD1
J: TRBJ2-7

CDR3: CASSVGGGEAFF
DNA: TGTGCCAGCAGTGTGGGCGGGGGTGAAGCTTTCTTT
V: TRBV6-1
size: few
D: NA
J: TRBJ1-1

CDR3: CASTGGILNTEAFF
DNA: TGTGCCTCGACAGGGGGCATACTGAACACTGAAGCTTTCTTT
V: TRBV10-3
size: NA
D: TRBD1
J: TRBJ1-1

CDR3: CASLNRAGANVLTF
DNA: TGTGCCAGCCTCAACAGGGCTGGGGCCAACGTCCTGACTTTC
V: TRBV28
size: once
D: NA
J: TRBJ2-6

CDR3: CASRGAGSYNEQFF
DNA: TGTGCCAGCAGGGGGGCAGGCTCCTACAATGAGCAGTTCTTC
V: TRBV28
size: NA
D: NA
J: TRBJ2-1

CDR3: CASSIVTGAGQPQHF
DNA: TGTGCCAGTAGTATAGTTACAGGGGCGGGTCAGCCCCAGCATTTT
V: TRBV19
size: NA
D: TRBD1
J: TRBJ1-5

CDR3: CASFKQGFQETQYF
DNA: TGTGCCAGCTTTAAACAGGGGTTCCAAGAGACCCAGTACTTC
V: TRBV2
size: NA
D: TRBD1
J: TRBJ2-5

CDR3: CASSPHPWRGGGDTQYF
DNA: TGTGCCAGCAGCCCTCACCCGTGGCGGGGGGGCGGGGATACGCAGTATTTT
V: TRBV13
size: few
D: TRBD2
J: TRBJ2-3

CDR3: CASLRGTGSYEQYF
DNA: TGTGCCAGCCTTCGGGGGACAGGGTCCTACGAGCAGTACTTC
V: TRBV6-5
size: NA
D: TRBD1
J: TRBJ2-7

CDR3: CASSFATGGPAFF
DNA: TGTGCCAGCAGCTTTGCTACAGGGGGTCCGGCTTTCTTT
V: TRBV7-9
size: NA
D: TRBD1
J: TRBJ1-1

CDR3: CASSRLAGGTYEQYF
DNA: TGTGCCAGCAGCCGACTAGCGGGAGGGACCTACGAGCAGTACTTC
V: TRBV28
size: NA
D: TRBD2
J: TRBJ2-7

CDR3: CASSHRDSNEKLFF
DNA: TGTGCCAGCAGCCATCGGGACAGTAATGAAAAACTGTTTTTT
V: TRBV7-9
size: few
D: TRBD1
J: TRBJ1-4

CDR3: CASSLQGSLTEAFF
DNA: TGTGCCAGCAGCTTACAGGGTTCTCTCACTGAAGCTTTCTTT
V: TRBV7-9
size: NA
D: NA
J: TRBJ1-1

CDR3: CATKGAGGRADTQYF
DNA: TGTGCCACCAAAGGGGCGGGAGGTAGGGCAGATACGCAGTATTTT
V: TRBV15
size: NA
D: TRBD2
J: TRBJ2-3

CDR3: CSVEEGQGTTNYGYTF
DNA: TGCAGCGTTGAAGAGGGACAGGGGACCACTAACTATGGCTACACCTTC
V: TRBV29-1
size: once
D: TRBD1
J: TRBJ1-2

CDR3: CASSQGMSGSGPHTQYF
DNA: TGTGCCAGCAGCCAAGGGATGAGCGGGAGCGGCCCACATACGCAGTATTTT
V: TRBV4-2
size: few
D: TRBD2
J: TRBJ2-3

CDR3: CASSEMGQGGVQPYEQYF
DNA: TGTGCCAGCAGTGAAATGGGACAGGGGGGCGTACAACCCTACGAGCAGTACTTC
V: TRBV6-1
size: NA
D: TRBD1
J: TRBJ2-7

CDR3: CASTPAGGYNEQFF
DNA: TGCGCCAGCACCCCAGCGGGGGGATACAATGAGCAGTTCTTC
V: TRBV5-1
size: few
D: TRBD2
J: TRBJ2-1

CDR3: CASSPFRGANYGYTF
DNA: TGTGCCAGCAGCCCCTTCCGGGGAGCTAACTATGGCTACACCTTC
V: TRBV6-5
size: NA
D: NA
J: TRBJ1-2

CDR3: CASQWGGASGELFF
DNA: TGTGCCAGCCAGTGGGGGGGGGCTTCCGGGGAGCTGTTTTTT
V: TRBV6-5
size: NA
D: NA
J: TRBJ2-2

CDR3: CASSSSGISYNEQFF
DNA: TGTGCCAGCAGCTCTAGCGGGATTAGCTACAATGAGCAGTTCTTC
V: TRBV6-5
size: NA
D: TRBD2
J: TRBJ2-1

CDR3: CASKRDRGLFYGYTF
DNA: TGTGCCAGTAAACGGGACAGGGGGCTGTTCTATGGCTACACCTTC
V: TRBV19
size: NA
D: TRBD1
J: TRBJ1-2

CDR3: CASSPLQVPQGYTF
DNA: TGTGCCAGCAGTCCTCTGCAGGTCCCCCAGGGCTACACCTTC
V: TRBV28
size: NA
D: NA
J: TRBJ1-2

CDR3: CASSQEGGLSYEQYF
DNA: TGCGCCAGCAGCCAAGAAGGGGGACTATCCTACGAGCAGTACTTC
V: TRBV4-1
size: NA
D: NA
J: TRBJ2-7

CDR3: CASGGSPYEQYF
DNA: TGCGCCAGCGGGGGGTCCCCCTACGAGCAGTACTTC
V: TRBV10-1
size: NA
D: NA
J: TRBJ2-7

CDR3: CASKEGLWMNTEAFF
DNA: TGTGCCAGTAAAGAGGGACTATGGATGAACACTGAAGCTTTCTTT
V: TRBV19
size: few
D: NA
J: TRBJ1-1

CDR3: CASSMGTGGGYTF
DNA: TGTGCCAGCAGCATGGGGACAGGAGGAGGCTACACCTTC
V: TRBV13
size: NA
D: TRBD1
J: TRBJ1-2

CDR3: CASSVEGGRAFYEQFF
DNA: TGTGCCAGCAGCGTAGAAGGCGGGAGGGCCTTCTATGAGCAGTTCTTC
V: TRBV9
size: NA
D: TRBD2
J: TRBJ2-1

CDR3: CASSLPSMNTEAFF
DNA: TGTGCCAGCAGCCTACCTTCTATGAACACTGAAGCTTTCTTT
V: TRBV4-2
size: few
D: NA
J: TRBJ1-1

CDR3: CASKPISSGNTIYF
DNA: TGTGCCAGCAAGCCCATATCTAGTGGAAACACCATATATTTT
V: TRBV7-9
size: NA
D: NA
J: TRBJ1-3

CDR3: CASSEPKMNTEAFF
DNA: TGTGCCAGCAGTGAACCAAAAATGAACACTGAAGCTTTCTTT
V: TRBV2
size: many
D: NA
J: TRBJ1-1

CDR3: CASSLLAVSYEQYF
DNA: TGTGCCAGCAGCTTGCTAGCGGTGTCCTACGAGCAGTACTTC
V: TRBV5-6
size: NA
D: TRBD2
J: TRBJ2-7

CDR3: CATNPESASGNTIYF
DNA: TGTGCCACCAATCCAGAATCTGCCTCTGGAAACACCATATATTTT
V: TRBV7-9
size: NA
D: NA
J: TRBJ1-3

CDR3: CASSLSPPNYEQYF
DNA: TGTGCCAGCAGTTTAAGCCCGCCCAACTACGAGCAGTACTTC
V: TRBV28
size: NA
D: NA
J: TRBJ2-7